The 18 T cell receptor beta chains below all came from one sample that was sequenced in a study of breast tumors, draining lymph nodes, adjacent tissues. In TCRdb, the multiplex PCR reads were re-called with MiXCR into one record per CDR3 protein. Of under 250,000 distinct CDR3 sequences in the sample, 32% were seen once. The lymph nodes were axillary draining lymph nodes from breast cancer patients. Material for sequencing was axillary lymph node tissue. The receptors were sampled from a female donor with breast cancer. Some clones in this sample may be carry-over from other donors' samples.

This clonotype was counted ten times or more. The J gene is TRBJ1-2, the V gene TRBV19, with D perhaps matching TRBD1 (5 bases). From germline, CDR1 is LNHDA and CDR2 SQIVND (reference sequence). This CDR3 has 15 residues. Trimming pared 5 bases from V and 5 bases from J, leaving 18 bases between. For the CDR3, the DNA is TGTGCCAGTAGTCGGGGCGATGCGGTGTCTTATGGCTACACCTTC. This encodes CASSRGDAVSYGYTF. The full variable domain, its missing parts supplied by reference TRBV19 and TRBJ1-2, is DGGITQSPKYLFRKEGQNVTLSCEQNLNHDAMYWYRQDPGQGLRLIYYSQIVNDFQKGDIAEGYSVSREKKESFPLTVTSAQKNPTAFYLCASSRGDAVSYGYTFGSGTRLTVV.

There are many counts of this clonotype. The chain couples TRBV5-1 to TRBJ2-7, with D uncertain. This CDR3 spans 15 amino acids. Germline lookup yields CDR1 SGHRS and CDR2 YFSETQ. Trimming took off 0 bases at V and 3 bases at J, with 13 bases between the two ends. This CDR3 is CASSLAGDLDYEQYF. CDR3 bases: TGCGCCAGCAGCTTGGCCGGAGATTTGGACTACGAGCAGTACTTC.

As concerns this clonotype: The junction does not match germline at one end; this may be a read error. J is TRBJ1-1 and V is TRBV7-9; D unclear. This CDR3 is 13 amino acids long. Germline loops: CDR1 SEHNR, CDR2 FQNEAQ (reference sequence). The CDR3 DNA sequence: TGTGCCAGCAGCCAGACACAGAACGCTGAAGCTTTCTTT. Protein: CASSQTQNAEAFF.

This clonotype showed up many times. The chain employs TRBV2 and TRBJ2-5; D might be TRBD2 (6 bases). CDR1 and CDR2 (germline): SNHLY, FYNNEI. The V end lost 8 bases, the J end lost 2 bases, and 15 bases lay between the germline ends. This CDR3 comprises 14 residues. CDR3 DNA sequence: TGTGCCAGCGCTTCGTGGAGGGGTCAAGAGACCCAGTACTTC. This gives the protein CASASWRGQETQYF.

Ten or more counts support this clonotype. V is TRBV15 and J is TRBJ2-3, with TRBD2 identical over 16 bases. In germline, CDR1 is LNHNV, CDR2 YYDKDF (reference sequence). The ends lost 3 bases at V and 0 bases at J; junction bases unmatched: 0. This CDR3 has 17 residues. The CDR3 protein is CATSRGLAGGSTDTQYF. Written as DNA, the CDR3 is TGTGCCACCAGCAGGGGACTAGCGGGAGGGAGCACAGATACGCAGTATTTT.

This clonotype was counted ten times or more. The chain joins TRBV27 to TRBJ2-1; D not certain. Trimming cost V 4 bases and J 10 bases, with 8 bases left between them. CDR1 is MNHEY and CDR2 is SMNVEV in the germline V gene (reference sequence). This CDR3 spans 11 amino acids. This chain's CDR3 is CASSWNSEQFF. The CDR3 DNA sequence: TGTGCCAGCAGTTGGAACAGCGAGCAGTTCTTC.

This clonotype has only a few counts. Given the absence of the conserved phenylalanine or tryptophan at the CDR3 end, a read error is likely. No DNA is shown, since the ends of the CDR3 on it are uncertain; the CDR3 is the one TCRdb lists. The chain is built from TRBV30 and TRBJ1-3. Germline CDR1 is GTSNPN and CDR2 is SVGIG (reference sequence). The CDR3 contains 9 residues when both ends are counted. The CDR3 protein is CAWTKRGAV.

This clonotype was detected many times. Written as DNA, the CDR3 is TGTGCCAGCAGCGGCCAACAGGGTGGCGGGGAGCTGTTTTTT. This sequence encodes CASSGQQGGGELFF. The chain is built from TRBV7-9 and TRBJ2-2; tentatively, D is TRBD1 (6 bases). V was trimmed by 5 bases and J by 7 bases, leaving 14 bases between them. There are 14 residues in the CDR3. The germline CDR1 and CDR2 sequences are SEHNR and FQNEAQ (reference sequence).

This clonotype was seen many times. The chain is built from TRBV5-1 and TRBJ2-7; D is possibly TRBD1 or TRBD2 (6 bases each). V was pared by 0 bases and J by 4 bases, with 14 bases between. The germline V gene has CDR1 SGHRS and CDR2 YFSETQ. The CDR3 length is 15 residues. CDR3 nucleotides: TGCGCCAGCAGCTTGGCTCCGACTAGGGGGTACGAGCAGTACTTC. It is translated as CASSLAPTRGYEQYF.

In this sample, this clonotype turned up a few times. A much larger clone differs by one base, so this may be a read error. This chain's CDR3 is CASSLDRGYQETQHF. Here the CDR3 DNA reads TGTGCCAGCAGCTTAGACAGGGGGTATCAAGAGACCCAGCACTTC. The rearrangement joins TRBV7-6 to TRBJ2-5; 8 bases match TRBD1. The CDR3 length is 15 residues. Germline-derived CDR1 and CDR2 are SGHVS and FNYEAQ.

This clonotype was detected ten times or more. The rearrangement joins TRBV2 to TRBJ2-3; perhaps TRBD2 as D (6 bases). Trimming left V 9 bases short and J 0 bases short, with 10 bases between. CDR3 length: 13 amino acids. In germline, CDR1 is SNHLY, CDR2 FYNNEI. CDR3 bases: TGTGCCAGGACTAGACCGAGCACAGATACGCAGTATTTT. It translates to CARTRPSTDTQYF.

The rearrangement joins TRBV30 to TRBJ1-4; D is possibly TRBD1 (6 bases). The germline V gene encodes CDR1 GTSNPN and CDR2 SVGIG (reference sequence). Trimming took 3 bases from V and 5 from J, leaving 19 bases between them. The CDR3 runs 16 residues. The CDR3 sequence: CAWRRRGGRGNEKLFF. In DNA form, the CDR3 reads TGTGCCTGGAGGAGGAGGGGAGGCAGGGGCAATGAAAAACTGTTTTTT.

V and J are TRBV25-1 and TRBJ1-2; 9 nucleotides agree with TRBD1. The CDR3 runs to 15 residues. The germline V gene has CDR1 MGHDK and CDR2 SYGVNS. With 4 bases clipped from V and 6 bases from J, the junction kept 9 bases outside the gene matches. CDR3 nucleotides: TGTGCCAGCAGTGCTCCTCATTGGGACAGGGATGGCTACACCTTC. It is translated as CASSAPHWDRDGYTF.

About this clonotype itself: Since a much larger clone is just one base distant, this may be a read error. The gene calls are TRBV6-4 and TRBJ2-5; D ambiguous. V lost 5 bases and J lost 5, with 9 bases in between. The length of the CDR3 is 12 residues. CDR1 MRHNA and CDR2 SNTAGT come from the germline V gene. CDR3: CASSHGRETQYF. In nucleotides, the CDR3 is TGTGCCAGCAGTCACGGGCGTGAGACCCAGTACTTC.

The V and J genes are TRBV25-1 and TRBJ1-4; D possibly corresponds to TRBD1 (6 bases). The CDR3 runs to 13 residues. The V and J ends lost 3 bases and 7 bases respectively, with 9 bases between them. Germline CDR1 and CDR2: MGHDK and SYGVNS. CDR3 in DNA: TGTGCCAGCAGTGACAGGGGTGTTGAAAAACTGTTTTTT. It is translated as CASSDRGVEKLFF. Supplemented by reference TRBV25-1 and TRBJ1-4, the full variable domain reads EADIYQTPRYLVIGTGKKITLECSQTMGHDKMYWYQQDPGMELHLIHYSYGVNSTEKGDLSSESTVSRIRTEHFPLTLESARPSHTSQYLCASSDRGVEKLFFGSGTQLSVL.

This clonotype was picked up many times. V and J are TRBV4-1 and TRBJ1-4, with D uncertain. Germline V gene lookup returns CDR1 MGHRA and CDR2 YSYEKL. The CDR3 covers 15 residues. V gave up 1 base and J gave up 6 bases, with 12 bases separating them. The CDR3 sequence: CASSQGRVSDEKLFF. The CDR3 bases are TGCGCCAGCAGCCAAGGTAGGGTATCGGATGAAAAACTGTTTTTT.

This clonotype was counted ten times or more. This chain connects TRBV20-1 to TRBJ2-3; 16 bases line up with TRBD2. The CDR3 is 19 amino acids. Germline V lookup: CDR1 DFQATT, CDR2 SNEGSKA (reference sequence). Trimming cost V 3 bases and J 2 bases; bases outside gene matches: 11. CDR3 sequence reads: CSASHPGLAGGSNTDTQYF. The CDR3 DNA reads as TGCAGTGCTAGTCACCCGGGACTAGCGGGAGGGTCGAACACAGATACGCAGTATTTT.

The CDR3 loop reads CASRRTGGETQYF. CDR3 nucleotides: TGTGCCAGCAGAAGGACAGGGGGGGAGACCCAGTACTTC. This chain uses TRBV2 with TRBJ2-5, with TRBD1 matching over 10 bases. The CDR3 extends over 13 amino acids. J was trimmed by 5 bases and V by 6 bases; bases with no gene match: 3. Germline V gene sequence: CDR1 SNHLY, CDR2 FYNNEI. Full variable domain (missing parts from reference TRBV2 and TRBJ2-5): EPEVTQTPSHQVTQMGQEVILRCVPISNHLYFYWYRQILGQKVEFLVSFYNNEISEKSEIFDDQFSVERPDGSNFTLKIRSTKLEDSAMYFCASRRTGGETQYFGPGTRLLVL.